Presented here are 26 T cell receptor beta chains from one specimen sequenced in a study of T cells in Graves' hyperthyroidism and ophthalmopathy. The source material, RNA transcripts, was used to amplify TCR beta CDR3 regions. First-round RT-PCR with HTBI primers amplified the TCR CDR3 region. Via MiXCR, TCRdb re-called the multiplex PCR reads, giving one row per CDR3 protein. Of about 640,000 distinct CDR3 sequences listed, roughly 20% were seen once; the top ten hold roughly 30%. The source material was blood. Every receptor here comes from a man under 40 with Graves' ophthalmopathy.

This clonotype came up many times. The rearrangement links TRBV6-1 to TRBJ2-7; 7 nucleotides line up with TRBD2. Germline V gives CDR1 MNHNS, CDR2 SASEGT. Germline trimming cut 5 bases from V and 2 bases from J; bases unmatched to any gene: 3. The CDR3 covers 13 residues. The CDR3 bases are TGTGCCAGCAGTCGGGACTATACCTACGAGCAGTACTTC. It codes for CASSRDYTYEQYF.

At least ten counts were recorded for this clonotype. The rearrangement uses TRBV12-3 or TRBV12-4 and TRBJ2-1, with 7 bases identical to TRBD2. This CDR3 region has 14 residues. V shed 6 bases, J shed 5 bases, and the junction held 7 bases outside the gene matches. CDR3 region: CASSQLAKDNEQFF. The CDR3 DNA reads as TGTGCCAGCAGCCAACTAGCGAAGGACAATGAGCAGTTCTTC.

This chain joins TRBV6-1 and TRBJ1-2; no clear D gene. CDR1 is MNHNS and CDR2 is SASEGT in the germline V gene. The CDR3 consists of 13 residues. With 6 bases removed from V and 3 bases from J, the gap between germline ends came to 11 bases. The CDR3 is CASRQGSDYGYTF. For the CDR3, the DNA is TGTGCCAGCAGACAAGGAAGTGACTATGGCTACACCTTC.

This clonotype was counted a few times. The gene calls are TRBV7-9 and TRBJ2-3, with 7 bases aligning to TRBD2. The trim removed 3 bases at V and 3 bases at J, leaving 6 bases unmatched. Germline-derived CDR1 and CDR2 are SEHNR and FQNEAQ (reference sequence). The CDR3 contains 15 residues. CDR3 loop: CASSLGGGPTDTQYF. CDR3 in DNA: TGTGCCAGCAGCTTGGGGGGAGGGCCGACAGATACGCAGTATTTT.

This clonotype showed up just a few times. V gene TRBV20-1 combines with J gene TRBJ2-7; 7 nucleotides line up with TRBD1. V was pared by 4 bases and J by 6 bases, with 21 bases of the junction left unmatched. Germline CDR1 is DFQATT and CDR2 is SNEGSKA (reference sequence). The CDR3 runs 17 residues. The CDR3 sequence: CSAKRTGSRIVGFEQYF. DNA for the CDR3: TGCAGTGCTAAGCGGACAGGCAGTAGAATCGTAGGATTCGAGCAGTACTTC.

The chain carries TRBV9 and TRBJ2-1; no clear D. The CDR3 runs to 15 residues. Germline CDR1 SGDLS, CDR2 YYNGEE. With 0 bases removed from V and 0 bases from J, the gap between germline ends came to 7 bases. Written as DNA, the CDR3 is TGTGCCAGCAGCGTAGAACTTCACTCCTACAATGAGCAGTTCTTC. This codes for CASSVELHSYNEQFF.

This clonotype was recorded once. The chain couples TRBV30 to TRBJ2-7, with 9 bases lining up with TRBD1. The V gene's germline CDR1 is GTSNPN and CDR2 SVGIG (reference sequence). Trimming cost V 2 bases and J 4 bases; bases outside gene matches: 9. CDR3 length: 15 amino acids. The CDR3 region is CAWSSPGQGVYEQYF. In DNA, the CDR3 is TGTGCCTGGAGTAGCCCGGGACAGGGTGTATACGAGCAGTACTTC.

This clonotype was found a few times. V gene TRBV7-2 combines with J gene TRBJ1-5; a possible D gene is TRBD1 (5 bases). The V end lost 1 base, the J end lost 5 bases, and 12 bases lay between the germline ends. Germline V gives CDR1 SGHTA, CDR2 FQGNSA. CDR3 size: 15 residues. This CDR3 reads CASSLVVGADQPQHF. DNA of the CDR3: TGTGCCAGCAGCTTAGTCGTAGGGGCCGATCAGCCCCAGCATTTT.

This clonotype was found a few times. This chain connects TRBV13 to TRBJ2-1; weak D call: TRBD2 (5 bases). This CDR3 region has 14 residues. Germline V gene sequence: CDR1 PRHDT, CDR2 FYEKMQ (reference sequence). V lost 5 bases, J lost 2 bases, and 10 bases lay in between. The CDR3 nucleotides read TGTGCCAGCAGCGGCTCCGGGGCCTACAATGAGCAGTTCTTC. Its translation is CASSGSGAYNEQFF.

This clonotype was detected ten times or more. This chain connects TRBV28 to TRBJ1-1, with a weak D call TRBD1 (6 bases). With 6 bases removed from V and 8 bases from J, the gap between germline ends came to 10 bases. CDR3 size: 11 residues. The germline CDR1 and CDR2 sequences are MDHEN and SYDVKM. CDR3 DNA: TGTGCCAGCAGCTCTGGGACAGAAGCTTTCTTT. Amino acids: CASSSGTEAFF.

The chain couples TRBV12-3 or TRBV12-4 to TRBJ2-7; D is tentatively TRBD1 or TRBD2 (6 bases each). V lost 4 bases and J lost 0, with 22 bases in between. The CDR3 runs 18 residues. CDR3 in DNA: TGTGCCAGCAGTTACGGACCGGGGGCAAGCCTGGGCTCCTACGAGCAGTACTTC. This codes for CASSYGPGASLGSYEQYF.

In this sample, this clonotype turned up a few times. The chain joins TRBV7-3 to TRBJ2-1, with 8 bases matching TRBD2. This CDR3 is 14 amino acids long. V lost 5 bases, J lost 7 bases, and 7 bases stayed unmatched. The V gene's germline CDR1 is SGHTA and CDR2 FQGTGA. CDR3 loop: CASSAMSGSNEQFF. CDR3 nucleotide sequence: TGTGCCAGCAGCGCCATGAGCGGGAGTAATGAGCAGTTCTTC.

The chain is built from TRBV13 and TRBJ2-2; D tentatively reads TRBD1 or TRBD2 (6 bases each). Germline CDR1 PRHDT, CDR2 FYEKMQ (reference sequence). V gave up 3 bases and J gave up 3 bases, with 20 bases separating them. CDR3 length: 18 amino acids. This CDR3 is CASSFGGGKVADTGELFF. In DNA, the CDR3 is TGTGCCAGCAGCTTTGGAGGGGGGAAGGTCGCCGACACCGGGGAGCTGTTTTTT. Based on the CDR3 plus reference TRBV13 and TRBJ2-2, the full variable domain is AAGVIQSPRHLIKEKRETATLKCYPIPRHDTVYWYQQGPGQDPQFLISFYEKMQSDKGSIPDRFSAQQFSDYHSELNMSSLELGDSALYFCASSFGGGKVADTGELFFGEGSRLTVL.

The chain uses TRBV6-1 and TRBJ2-2; 9 positions agree with TRBD1. J lost 7 bases, V lost 6 bases, and 9 bases had no gene match. Germline CDR1 MNHNS, CDR2 SASEGT. The CDR3 runs 15 residues. The CDR3 nucleotides are TGTGCCAGCAGATCCGGGACAGGGAGGGACGGGGAGCTGTTTTTT. Translating gives CASRSGTGRDGELFF.

V and J are TRBV9 and TRBJ2-1; 10 bases are shared with TRBD2. This CDR3 comprises 15 residues. With 2 bases clipped from V and 7 bases from J, the junction kept 6 bases outside the gene matches. The germline CDR1 and CDR2 sequences are SGDLS and YYNGEE. The CDR3 region has the DNA TGTGCCAGCAGCGTCGAGGGACTAGCGAGGAATGAGCAGTTCTTC. Protein product: CASSVEGLARNEQFF.

There are a few counts of this clonotype. The chain carries TRBV20-1 and TRBJ2-7; TRBD1 agrees at 8 bases. V lost 5 bases and J lost 2; bases outside the gene matches: 5. The germline CDR1 and CDR2 sequences are DFQATT and SNEGSKA (reference sequence). The CDR3 is 13 amino acids. This CDR3 reads CSALDRGPYEQYF. For the CDR3, the DNA is TGCAGTGCTCTAGACAGGGGCCCCTACGAGCAGTACTTC.

This rearrangement joins TRBV28 to TRBJ2-1; D is perhaps TRBD1 or TRBD2 (5 bases each). From germline, CDR1 is MDHEN and CDR2 SYDVKM. This CDR3 spans 15 amino acids. V was shortened by 5 bases and J by 5 bases, with 16 bases between the two germline ends. DNA for the CDR3: TGTGCCAGCAGTCCACACACCCGGGGCAACAATGAGCAGTTCTTC. It yields the protein CASSPHTRGNNEQFF.

This clonotype was seen many times. The chain employs TRBV13 and TRBJ1-1; 8 bases match TRBD1. Germline V CDR1 and CDR2: PRHDT, FYEKMQ (reference sequence). The V gene end was trimmed by 5 bases and the J gene end by 5 bases; junction bases not matched to a gene: 10. This CDR3 spans 15 amino acids. The CDR3 DNA reads TGTGCCAGCAGCGAATCCGGGACAGGTGGGACTGAAGCTTTCTTT. Translated: CASSESGTGGTEAFF.

This clonotype was recorded at least ten times. The chain joins TRBV28 to TRBJ1-5, with D tentatively TRBD1 (5 bases). This CDR3 is 15 amino acids long. Trimming pared 7 bases from V and 0 bases from J, leaving 13 bases between. Germline V gene data show CDR1 as MDHEN and CDR2 as SYDVKM. The CDR3 sequence is CASNLGGHSNQPQHF. The CDR3, as DNA: TGTGCCAGCAATCTCGGCGGACATAGCAATCAGCCCCAGCATTTT.

The chain recombines TRBV29-1 with TRBJ1-1, with no clear D. V was clipped by 6 bases and J by 5 bases, with 16 bases between them. Germline V CDR1 and CDR2: SQVTM, ANQGSEA. The CDR3 runs to 13 residues. The CDR3 DNA follows: TGCAGCGTCACGAGGACGATAGGAACTGAAGCTTTCTTT. This encodes CSVTRTIGTEAFF.

A single count supports this clonotype. The gene calls are TRBV18 and TRBJ1-5; D might be TRBD1 (6 bases). V lost 2 bases and J 5 bases, leaving 16 bases between the germline ends. The length of the CDR3 is 16 residues. The germline gives CDR1 KGHSH, CDR2 LQKENI. The CDR3 region is CASSPGNRVNYQPQHF. The CDR3 coding sequence is TGTGCCAGCTCACCAGGGAACAGGGTCAATTATCAGCCCCAGCATTTT.

J is TRBJ2-7 and V is TRBV7-2, with 7 bases lining up with TRBD1. J was trimmed by 2 bases and V by 4 bases; bases with no gene match: 8. The V gene's germline CDR1 is SGHTA and CDR2 FQGNSA. This CDR3 is built from 15 residues. CDR3: CASSSLLQGTYEQYF. The CDR3 bases are TGTGCCAGCAGCTCGCTATTACAGGGGACCTACGAGCAGTACTTC.

This clonotype was seen only a few times. The chain has TRBV28 and TRBJ2-5; 12 bases map to TRBD2. There are 13 residues in the CDR3. CDR1 is MDHEN and CDR2 is SYDVKM in the germline V gene. The junction had 5 bases not matched to a gene; V was cut back by 1 base and J by 14 bases. This chain's CDR3 is CASSLSRTSGIYF. DNA for the CDR3: TGTGCCAGCAGTTTATCGAGGACTAGCGGGATATACTTC.

This clonotype was seen a handful of times. The chain recombines TRBV12-3 or TRBV12-4 with TRBJ2-1; TRBD2 might be the D (6 bases). This CDR3 has 14 residues. Trimming took 6 bases from V and 9 from J, leaving 18 bases between them. The CDR3 protein is CASRTSGETAEQFF. The DNA of the CDR3 is TGTGCCAGCAGGACCTCGGGAGAAACCGCTGAGCAGTTCTTC.

The chain couples TRBV27 to TRBJ1-4; no reliable D call. Between the trimmed V and J ends, which lost 8 bases and 6 bases, there was a span of 19 bases. Germline CDR1 reads MNHEY; CDR2 reads SMNVEV (reference sequence). The CDR3 loop spans 15 amino acids. DNA of the CDR3: TGTGCCAGCGCCCCGAACGACAAGAGACATGAAAAACTGTTTTTT. It specifies CASAPNDKRHEKLFF.

This clonotype was observed at least ten times. V and J are TRBV20-1 and TRBJ2-7, with TRBD2 identical over 8 bases. V was pared by 4 bases and J by 2 bases, with 13 bases of the junction left unmatched. Germline CDR1 and CDR2: DFQATT and SNEGSKA (reference sequence). The CDR3 loop spans 16 amino acids. The CDR3 here is CSAKASSGSGTYEQYF. The CDR3 coding sequence is TGCAGTGCTAAAGCCTCGAGCGGGAGTGGGACCTACGAGCAGTACTTC.